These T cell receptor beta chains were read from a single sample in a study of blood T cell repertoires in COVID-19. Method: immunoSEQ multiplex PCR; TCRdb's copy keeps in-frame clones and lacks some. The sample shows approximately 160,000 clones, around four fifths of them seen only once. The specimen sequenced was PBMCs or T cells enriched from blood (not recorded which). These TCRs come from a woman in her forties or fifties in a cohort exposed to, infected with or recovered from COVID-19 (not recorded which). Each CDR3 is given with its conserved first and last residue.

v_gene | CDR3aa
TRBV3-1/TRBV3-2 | CASSPLGEVRFF
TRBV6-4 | CASSELGLAGDSYNEQFF
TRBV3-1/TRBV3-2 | CASSLGTGNTGELFF
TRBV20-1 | CSARDSYEQYF
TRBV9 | CASNKLEISNTQYF
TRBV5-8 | CASTLSGRYYNEQFF
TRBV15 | CATSRDRRGLADTQYF
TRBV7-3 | CASSPRDYPAEQYF
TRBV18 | CASSPFLNRQGIGYNEQFF
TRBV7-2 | CASSLGTVSGNTIYF
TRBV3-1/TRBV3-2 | CASSQGGTVNQQYF
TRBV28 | CASSETRGQGVINEQYF
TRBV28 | CASSLSGRTYQETQYF
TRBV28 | CASTSWGGMSSGNTIYF
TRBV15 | CATSGPGQGSTDTQYF
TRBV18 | CASSPRTGGIAEAFF
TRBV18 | CATSGQIEDYTIYF
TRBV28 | CASSGTGFPNYGYTF
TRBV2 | CANTPLTGYEQYF
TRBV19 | CASNNPGGGNQPQHF
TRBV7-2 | CASSFGGVVETQYF
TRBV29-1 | CSVPEERINYGYTF
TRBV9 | CASSVGLAGGDTQYF
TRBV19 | CATQDRNYGYTF
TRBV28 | CASRPPGGTEAFF
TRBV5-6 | CASSSPGWEATDTQYF
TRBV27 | CASQKLAGGLETQYF
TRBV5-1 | CASSFGDSPETQYF
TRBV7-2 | CASSRLRGAYEKLFF
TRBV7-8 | CASSLFAVRNYGYTF
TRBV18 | CASSLSQENTEAFF
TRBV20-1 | CSASTSGKNIQYF
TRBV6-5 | CASSINSGNYNEQFF
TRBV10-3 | CAISESNRGKGNEQFF
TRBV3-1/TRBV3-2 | CASSQDSGLAIDTQYF
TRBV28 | CASSYSTGGDEKLFF
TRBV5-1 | CASSPYSGVTEAFF
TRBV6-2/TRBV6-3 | CASSGRGSGINEQFF
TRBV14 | CASSQVGFSEAFF
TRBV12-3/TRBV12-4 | CASTVTGNTEAFF
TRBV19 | CASKALPNTEAFF
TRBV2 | CASSSQGMSNQPQHF
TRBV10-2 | CASSAQGIDEQFF
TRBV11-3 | CASSLDATGDNEQFF
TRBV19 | CASRRQGEETQYF
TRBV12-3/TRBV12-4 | CASSPGVGEQYF
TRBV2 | CASSGPDRVHEQFF
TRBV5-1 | CASSARDYVETQYF
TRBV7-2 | CASSPRGLAGAADTQYF
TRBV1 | CTSSQVRTPSHPFSGNTIYF
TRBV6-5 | CASRIQGKIEAFF
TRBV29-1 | CSVRGGAGGELFF
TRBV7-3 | CASSLGLTSGRSRGETQYF
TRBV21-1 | CASSSPRGQPQHF
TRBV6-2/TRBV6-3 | CASSLRYSPLHF
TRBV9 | CASSVLILAGGDTGELFF
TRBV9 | CASSGGVIAEAFF
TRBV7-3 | CASSQGVGETQYF
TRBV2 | CASGGLETGQRNYGYTF
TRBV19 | CASGSLAGGRGAQYF